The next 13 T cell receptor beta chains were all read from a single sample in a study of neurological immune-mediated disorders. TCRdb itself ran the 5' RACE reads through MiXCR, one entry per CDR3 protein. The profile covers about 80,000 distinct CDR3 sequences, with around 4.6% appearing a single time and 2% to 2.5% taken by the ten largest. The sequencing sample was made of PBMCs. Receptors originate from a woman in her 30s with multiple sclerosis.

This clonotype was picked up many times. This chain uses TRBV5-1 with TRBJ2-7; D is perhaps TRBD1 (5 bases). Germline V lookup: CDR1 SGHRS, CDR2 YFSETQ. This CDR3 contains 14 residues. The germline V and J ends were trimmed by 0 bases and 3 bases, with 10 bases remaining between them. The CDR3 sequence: CASSLVLGVYEQYF. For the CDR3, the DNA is TGCGCCAGCAGCTTGGTGTTAGGGGTCTACGAGCAGTACTTC.

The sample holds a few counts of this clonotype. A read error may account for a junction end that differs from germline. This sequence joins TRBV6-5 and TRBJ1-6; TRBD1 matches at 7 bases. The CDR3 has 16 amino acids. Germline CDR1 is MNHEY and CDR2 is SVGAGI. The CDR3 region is CASSAGTAGNNSTLNF. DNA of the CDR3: TGTGCCAGCAGTGCCGGGACAGCCGGAAATAATTCAACCCTCAACTTT.

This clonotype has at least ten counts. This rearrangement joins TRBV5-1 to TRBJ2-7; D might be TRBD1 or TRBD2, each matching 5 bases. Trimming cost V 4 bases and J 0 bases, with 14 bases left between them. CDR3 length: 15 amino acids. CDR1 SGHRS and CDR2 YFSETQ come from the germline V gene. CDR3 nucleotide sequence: TGCGCCAGCAGCCGTCTAGCCGACAGCTCCTACGAGCAGTACTTC. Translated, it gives CASSRLADSSYEQYF.

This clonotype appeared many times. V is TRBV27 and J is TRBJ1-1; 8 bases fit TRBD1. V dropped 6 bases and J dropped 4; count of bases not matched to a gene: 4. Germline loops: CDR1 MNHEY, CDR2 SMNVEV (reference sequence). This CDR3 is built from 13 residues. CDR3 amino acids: CASRIGQGTEAFF. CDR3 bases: TGTGCCAGCAGGATCGGACAGGGCACTGAAGCTTTCTTT.

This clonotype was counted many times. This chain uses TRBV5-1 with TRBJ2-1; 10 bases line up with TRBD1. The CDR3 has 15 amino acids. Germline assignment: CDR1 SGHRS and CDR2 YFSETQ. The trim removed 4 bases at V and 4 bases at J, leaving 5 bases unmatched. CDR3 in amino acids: CASSKGQGIYNEQFF. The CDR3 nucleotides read TGCGCCAGCAGCAAGGGACAGGGGATATACAATGAGCAGTTCTTC.

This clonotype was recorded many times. CDR3 region: CASSLDGRGDGTQYF. The CDR3 DNA reads TGTGCCAGCAGCTTAGACGGGAGGGGTGACGGGACCCAGTACTTC. The chain carries TRBV7-2 and TRBJ2-5; TRBD2 aligns across 8 bases. Germline V CDR1 and CDR2: SGHTA, FQGNSA. The CDR3 spans 15 residues. Trimming cost V 1 base and J 7 bases; bases outside gene matches: 8.

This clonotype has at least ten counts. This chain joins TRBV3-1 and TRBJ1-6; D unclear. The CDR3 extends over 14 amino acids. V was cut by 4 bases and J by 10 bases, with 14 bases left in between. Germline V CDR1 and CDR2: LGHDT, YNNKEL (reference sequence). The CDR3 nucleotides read TGTGCCAGCAGCCGCATTGGGCGGGAATCACCCCTCCACTTT. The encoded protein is CASSRIGRESPLHF.

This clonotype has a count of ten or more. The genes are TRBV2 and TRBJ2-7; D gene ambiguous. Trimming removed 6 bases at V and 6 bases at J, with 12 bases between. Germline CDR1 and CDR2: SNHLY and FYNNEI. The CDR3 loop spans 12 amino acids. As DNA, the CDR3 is TGTGCCAGCAGCGTCAATGCAGCCGAGCAGTACTTC. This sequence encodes CASSVNAAEQYF. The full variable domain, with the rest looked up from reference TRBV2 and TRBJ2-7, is EPEVTQTPSHQVTQMGQEVILRCVPISNHLYFYWYRQILGQKVEFLVSFYNNEISEKSEIFDDQFSVERPDGSNFTLKIRSTKLEDSAMYFCASSVNAAEQYFGPGTRLTVT.

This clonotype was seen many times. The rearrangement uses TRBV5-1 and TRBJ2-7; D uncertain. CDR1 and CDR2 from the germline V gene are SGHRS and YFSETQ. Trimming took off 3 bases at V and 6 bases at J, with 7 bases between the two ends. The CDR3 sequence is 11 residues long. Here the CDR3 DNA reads TGCGCCAGCAGCTCTGCCTCCGAGCAGTACTTC. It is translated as CASSSASEQYF.

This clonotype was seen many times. CDR3 residues: CASSSHTRSPDTQYF. In DNA, the CDR3 is TGCGCCAGCAGCTCACATACTAGGTCCCCAGATACGCAGTATTTT. The J gene is TRBJ2-3, the V gene TRBV5-1; D is possibly TRBD2 (5 bases). V was cut by 3 bases and J by 4 bases, with 15 bases left in between. The length of the CDR3 is 15 residues. Germline CDR1 SGHRS, CDR2 YFSETQ.

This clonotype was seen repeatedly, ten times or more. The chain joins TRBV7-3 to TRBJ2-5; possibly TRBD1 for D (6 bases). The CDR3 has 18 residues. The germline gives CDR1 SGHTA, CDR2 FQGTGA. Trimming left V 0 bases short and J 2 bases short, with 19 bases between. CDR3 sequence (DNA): TGTGCCAGCAGCTTAACAGGGCTGGGGCAGGGGAATCAAGAGACCCAGTACTTC. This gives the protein CASSLTGLGQGNQETQYF.

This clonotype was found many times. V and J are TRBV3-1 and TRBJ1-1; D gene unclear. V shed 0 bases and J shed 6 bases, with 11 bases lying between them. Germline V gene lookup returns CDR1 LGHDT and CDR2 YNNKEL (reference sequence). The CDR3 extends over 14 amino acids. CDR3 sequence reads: CASSQDEGWPEAFF. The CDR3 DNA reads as TGTGCCAGCAGCCAAGATGAGGGATGGCCTGAAGCTTTCTTT.

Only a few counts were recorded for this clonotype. The CDR3 region has the DNA TGCGCCAGCAGCCAACCGGGACAGGGAACGAATGAGCAGTTCTTC. Translating it yields CASSQPGQGTNEQFF. The chain employs TRBV5-1 and TRBJ2-1, with TRBD1 matching over 9 bases. V trimming: 4 bases; J trimming: 7 bases; junction bases outside the gene matches: 9. CDR3 length: 15 amino acids. CDR1 is SGHRS, CDR2 YFSETQ, per germline.